The sequence of this T cell receptor beta chain was determined in a study of blood T cell repertoires in COVID-19. This table comes from immunoSEQ multiplex PCR, and its TCRdb copy is limited to in-frame clones, with some not included. The sample shows fewer than 350,000 clones, 80% to 90% of them seen only once. With 0 bases clipped from V and 3 bases from J, the junction kept 11 bases outside the gene matches. The CDR3 totals 18 residues. Germline V CDR1 and CDR2: LGHNA, YNFKEQ. Sequenced: peripheral blood. The chain recombines TRBV4-2 with TRBJ2-3, with 8 bases fitting TRBD1. The TCR originated in a man aged 40-49 years with acute or convalescent COVID-19. CDR3 bases: TGTGCCAGCAGCCAAGATAGGCGCGGACAGGGAAGGACAGATACGCAGTATTTT. This gives the protein CASSQDRRGQGRTDTQYF.